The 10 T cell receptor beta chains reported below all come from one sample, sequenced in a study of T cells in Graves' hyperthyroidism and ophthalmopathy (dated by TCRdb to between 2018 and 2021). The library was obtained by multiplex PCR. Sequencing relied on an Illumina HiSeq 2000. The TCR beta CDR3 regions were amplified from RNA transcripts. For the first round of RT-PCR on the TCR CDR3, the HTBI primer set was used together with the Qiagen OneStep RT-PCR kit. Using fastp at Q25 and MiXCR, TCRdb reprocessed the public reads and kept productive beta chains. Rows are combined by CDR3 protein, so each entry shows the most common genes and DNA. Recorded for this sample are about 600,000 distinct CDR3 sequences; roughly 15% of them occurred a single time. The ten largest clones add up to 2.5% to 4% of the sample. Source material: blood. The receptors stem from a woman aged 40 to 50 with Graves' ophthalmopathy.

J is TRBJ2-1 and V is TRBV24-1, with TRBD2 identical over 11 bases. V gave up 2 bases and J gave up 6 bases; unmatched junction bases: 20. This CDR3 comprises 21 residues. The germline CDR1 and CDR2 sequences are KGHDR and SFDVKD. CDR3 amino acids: CATSDSRLAGKKNKPCNEQFF. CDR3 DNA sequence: TGTGCCACCAGTGATTCCAGACTAGCGGGGAAGAAGAACAAGCCGTGCAATGAGCAGTTCTTC.

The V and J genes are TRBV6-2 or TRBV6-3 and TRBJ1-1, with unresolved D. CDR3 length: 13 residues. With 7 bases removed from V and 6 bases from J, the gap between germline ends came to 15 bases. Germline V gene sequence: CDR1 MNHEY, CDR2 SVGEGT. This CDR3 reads CASTPTPGAEAFF. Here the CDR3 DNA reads TGTGCCAGCACGCCAACACCTGGCGCTGAAGCTTTCTTT.

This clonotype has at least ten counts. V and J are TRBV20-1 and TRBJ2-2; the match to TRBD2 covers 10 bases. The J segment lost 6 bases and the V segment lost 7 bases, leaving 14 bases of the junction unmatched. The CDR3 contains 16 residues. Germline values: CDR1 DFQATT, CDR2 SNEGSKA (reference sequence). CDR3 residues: CSVTALAGVSSGELFF. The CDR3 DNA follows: TGCAGTGTTACAGCCCTAGCGGGAGTTTCCTCCGGGGAGCTGTTTTTT.

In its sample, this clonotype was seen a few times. The CDR3 loop is CSARQDNSGNTIYF. The CDR3 DNA reads as TGCAGTGCTAGACAAGACAACTCTGGAAACACCATATATTTT. The V gene is TRBV20-1, the J gene TRBJ1-3; D remains ambiguous. This CDR3 has 14 residues. Deletions cut 2 bases from V and 0 bases from J, with 8 bases between. CDR1 DFQATT and CDR2 SNEGSKA come from the germline V gene (reference sequence).

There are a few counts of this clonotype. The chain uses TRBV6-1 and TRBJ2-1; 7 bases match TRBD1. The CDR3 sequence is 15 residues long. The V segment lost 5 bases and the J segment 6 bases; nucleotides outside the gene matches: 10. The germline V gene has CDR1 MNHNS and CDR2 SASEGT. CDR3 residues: CASSLSGTASNEQFF. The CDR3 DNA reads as TGTGCCAGCAGTTTGTCCGGGACAGCATCCAATGAGCAGTTCTTC.

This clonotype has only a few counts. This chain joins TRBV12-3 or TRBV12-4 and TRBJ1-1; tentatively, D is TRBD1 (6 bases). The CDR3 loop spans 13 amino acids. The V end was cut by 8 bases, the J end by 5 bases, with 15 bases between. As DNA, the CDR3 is TGTGCCAGCCGGGGAGGGGGTAGGACTGAAGCTTTCTTT. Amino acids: CASRGGGRTEAFF.

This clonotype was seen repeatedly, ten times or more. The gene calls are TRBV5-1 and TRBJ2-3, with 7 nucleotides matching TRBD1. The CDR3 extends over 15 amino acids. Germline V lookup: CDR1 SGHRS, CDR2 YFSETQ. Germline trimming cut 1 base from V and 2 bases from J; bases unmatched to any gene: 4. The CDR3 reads CASSLKGADTDTQYF. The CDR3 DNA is TGCGCCAGCAGCTTGAAGGGGGCTGACACAGATACGCAGTATTTT.

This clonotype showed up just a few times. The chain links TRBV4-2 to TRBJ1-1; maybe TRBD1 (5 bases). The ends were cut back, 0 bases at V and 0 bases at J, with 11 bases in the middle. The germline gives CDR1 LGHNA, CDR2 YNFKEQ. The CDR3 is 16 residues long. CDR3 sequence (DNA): TGTGCCAGCAGCCAAGAAGGGACCACACTGAACACTGAAGCTTTCTTT. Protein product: CASSQEGTTLNTEAFF.

The CDR3 DNA reads TGCAGTGCTCTTCGCGGGAGATGGGGCACAGATACGCAGTATTTT. Amino acids: CSALRGRWGTDTQYF. The V call is TRBV20-1, the J call TRBJ2-3, with 7 bases lining up with TRBD2. The J segment lost 1 base and the V segment lost 5 bases, leaving 9 bases of the junction unmatched. The V gene's germline CDR1 is DFQATT and CDR2 SNEGSKA (reference sequence). The CDR3 spans 15 residues.

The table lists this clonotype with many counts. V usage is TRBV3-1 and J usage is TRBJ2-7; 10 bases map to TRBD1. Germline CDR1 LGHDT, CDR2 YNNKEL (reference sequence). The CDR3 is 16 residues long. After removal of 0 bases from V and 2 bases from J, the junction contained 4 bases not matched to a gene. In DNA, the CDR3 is TGTGCCAGCAGCCAAGATGGGGGACAGGGGACCTACGAGCAGTACTTC. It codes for CASSQDGGQGTYEQYF.